This T cell receptor beta chain was identified during a study of blood T cell repertoires in COVID-19. Study summary: The origin of the acute and convalescent COVID-19 samples was the United States, Italy and Spain.

TCRdb keeps only in-frame clones here, not all; method: immunoSEQ multiplex PCR. The data show roughly 140,000 clones, more than 70% seen once. The CDR3 extends over 18 amino acids. Germline CDR1 is LGHNA and CDR2 is YNFKEQ. The junction had 12 bases not matched to a gene; V was cut back by 2 bases and J by 2 bases. Sequencing was performed on peripheral blood. The chain has TRBV4-2 and TRBJ2-3, with 8 bases identical to TRBD2. The TCR sequence derives from a human donor in a cohort sampled during active COVID-19. CDR3 sequence: CASSQRSSGGPNTDTQYF. The CDR3 DNA sequence: TGTGCCAGCAGCCAAAGGTCGTCGGGGGGGCCTAACACAGATACGCAGTATTTT.